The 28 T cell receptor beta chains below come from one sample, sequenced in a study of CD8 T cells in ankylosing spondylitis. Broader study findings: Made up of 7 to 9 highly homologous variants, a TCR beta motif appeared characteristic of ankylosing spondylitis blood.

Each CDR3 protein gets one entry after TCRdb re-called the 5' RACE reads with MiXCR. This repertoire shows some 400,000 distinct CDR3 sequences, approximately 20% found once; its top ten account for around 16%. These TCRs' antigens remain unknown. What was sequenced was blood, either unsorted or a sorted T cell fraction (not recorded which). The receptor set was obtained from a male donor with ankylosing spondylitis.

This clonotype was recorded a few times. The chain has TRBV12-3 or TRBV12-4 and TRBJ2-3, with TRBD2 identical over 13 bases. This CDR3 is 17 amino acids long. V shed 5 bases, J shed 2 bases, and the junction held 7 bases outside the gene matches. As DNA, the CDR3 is TGTGCCAGCAGTCGGACTAGCGGGAGCGGTAACACAGATACGCAGTATTTT. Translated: CASSRTSGSGNTDTQYF.

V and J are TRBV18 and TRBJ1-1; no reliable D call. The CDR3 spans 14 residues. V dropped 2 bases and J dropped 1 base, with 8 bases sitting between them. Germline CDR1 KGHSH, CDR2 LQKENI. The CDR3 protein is CASSPYSANTEAFF. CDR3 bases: TGTGCCAGCTCACCATACTCAGCGAACACTGAAGCTTTCTTT. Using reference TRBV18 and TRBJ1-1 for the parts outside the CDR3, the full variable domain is NAGVMQNPRHLVRRRGQEARLRCSPMKGHSHVYWYRQLPEEGLKFMVYLQKENIIDESGMPKERFSAEFPKEGPSILRIQQVVRGDSAAYFCASSPYSANTEAFFGQGTRLTVV.

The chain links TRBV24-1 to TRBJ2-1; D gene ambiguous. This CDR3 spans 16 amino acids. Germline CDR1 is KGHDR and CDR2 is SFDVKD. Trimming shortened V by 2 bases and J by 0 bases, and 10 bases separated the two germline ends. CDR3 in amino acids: CATSDCPRYSYNEQFF. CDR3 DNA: TGTGCCACCAGTGATTGCCCTCGGTACTCCTACAATGAGCAGTTCTTC.

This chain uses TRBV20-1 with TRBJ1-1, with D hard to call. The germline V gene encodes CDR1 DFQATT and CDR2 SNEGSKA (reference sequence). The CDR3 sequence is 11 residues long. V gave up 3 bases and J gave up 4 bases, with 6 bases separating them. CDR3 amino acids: CSASSGTEAFF. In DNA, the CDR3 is TGCAGTGCTAGTTCGGGCACTGAAGCTTTCTTT.

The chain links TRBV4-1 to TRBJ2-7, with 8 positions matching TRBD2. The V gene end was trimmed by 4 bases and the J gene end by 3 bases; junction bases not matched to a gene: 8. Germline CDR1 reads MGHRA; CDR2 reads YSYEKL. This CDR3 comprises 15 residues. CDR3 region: CASSPSGAGGYEQYF. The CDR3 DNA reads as TGCGCCAGCAGCCCAAGCGGGGCGGGGGGCTACGAGCAGTACTTC.

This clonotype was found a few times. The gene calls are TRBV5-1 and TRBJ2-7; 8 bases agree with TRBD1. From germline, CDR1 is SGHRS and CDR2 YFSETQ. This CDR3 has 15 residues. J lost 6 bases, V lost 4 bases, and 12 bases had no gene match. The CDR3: CASSHRDRRLGEQYF. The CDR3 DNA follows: TGCGCCAGCAGCCACCGGGACAGGCGCCTCGGCGAGCAGTACTTC.

The CDR3 nucleotides read TGCGCCAGCAGCTTCGAAATGAACACTGAAGCTTTCTTT. Amino acid sequence: CASSFEMNTEAFF. The J gene is TRBJ1-1, the V gene TRBV5-1; D is unresolved. Germline V lookup: CDR1 SGHRS, CDR2 YFSETQ. The CDR3 sequence is 13 residues long. V was cut by 2 bases and J by 0 bases, with 5 bases left in between.

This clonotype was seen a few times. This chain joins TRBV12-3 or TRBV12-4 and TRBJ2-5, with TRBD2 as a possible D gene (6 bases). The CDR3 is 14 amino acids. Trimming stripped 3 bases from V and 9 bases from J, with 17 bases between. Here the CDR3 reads CASSFTGASGSQYF. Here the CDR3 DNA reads TGTGCCAGCAGTTTTACCGGGGCCAGCGGGTCCCAGTACTTC.

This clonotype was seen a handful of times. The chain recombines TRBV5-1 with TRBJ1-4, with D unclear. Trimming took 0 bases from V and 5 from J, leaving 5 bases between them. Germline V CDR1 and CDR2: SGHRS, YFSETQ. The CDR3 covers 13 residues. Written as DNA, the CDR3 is TGCGCCAGCAGCTTGGATGGAAATGAAAAACTGTTTTTT. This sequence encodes CASSLDGNEKLFF.

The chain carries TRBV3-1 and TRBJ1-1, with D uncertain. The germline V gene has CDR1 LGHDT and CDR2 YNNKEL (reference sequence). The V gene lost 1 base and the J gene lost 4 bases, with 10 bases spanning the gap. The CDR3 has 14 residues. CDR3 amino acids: CASSQVLLGTEAFF. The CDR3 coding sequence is TGTGCCAGCAGCCAAGTCCTACTGGGCACTGAAGCTTTCTTT.

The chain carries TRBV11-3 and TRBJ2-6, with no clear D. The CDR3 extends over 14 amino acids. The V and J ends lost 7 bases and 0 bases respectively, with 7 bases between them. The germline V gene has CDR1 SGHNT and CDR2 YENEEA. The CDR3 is CASTADSGANVLTF. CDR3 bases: TGTGCCAGCACCGCGGACTCTGGGGCCAACGTCCTGACTTTC.

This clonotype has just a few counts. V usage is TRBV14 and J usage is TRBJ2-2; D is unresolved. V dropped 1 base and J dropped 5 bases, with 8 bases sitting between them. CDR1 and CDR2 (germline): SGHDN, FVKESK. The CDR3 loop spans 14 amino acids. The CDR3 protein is CASSQVTVTGELFF. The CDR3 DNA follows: TGTGCCAGCAGCCAAGTGACGGTTACCGGGGAGCTGTTTTTT.

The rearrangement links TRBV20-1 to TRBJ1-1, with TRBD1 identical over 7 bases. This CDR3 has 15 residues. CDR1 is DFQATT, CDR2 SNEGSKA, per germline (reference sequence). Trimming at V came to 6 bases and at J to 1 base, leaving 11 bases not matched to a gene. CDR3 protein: CSAPQGSLQNTEAFF. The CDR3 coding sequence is TGCAGTGCCCCACAGGGGTCCCTCCAGAACACTGAAGCTTTCTTT.

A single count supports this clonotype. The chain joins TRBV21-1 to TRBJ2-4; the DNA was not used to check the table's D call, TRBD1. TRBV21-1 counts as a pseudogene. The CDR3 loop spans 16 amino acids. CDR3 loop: CASRAGPSTTKNIQYF. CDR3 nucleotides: TGTGCCAGCAGGGCGGGTCCCAGTACTACCAAAAACATTCAGTACTTC.

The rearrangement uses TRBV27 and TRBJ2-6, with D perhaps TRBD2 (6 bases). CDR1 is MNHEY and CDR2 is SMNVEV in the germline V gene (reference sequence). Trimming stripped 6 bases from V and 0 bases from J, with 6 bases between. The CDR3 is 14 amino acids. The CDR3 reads CASREGSGANVLTF. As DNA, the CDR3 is TGTGCCAGCAGGGAGGGCTCTGGGGCCAACGTCCTGACTTTC.

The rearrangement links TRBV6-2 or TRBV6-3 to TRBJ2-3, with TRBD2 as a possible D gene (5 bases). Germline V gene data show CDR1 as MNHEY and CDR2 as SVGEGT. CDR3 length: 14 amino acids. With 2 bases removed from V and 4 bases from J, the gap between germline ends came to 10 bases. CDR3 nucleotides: TGTGCCAGCAGTTACGGTCCTAGCCCAGATACGCAGTATTTT. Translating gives CASSYGPSPDTQYF.

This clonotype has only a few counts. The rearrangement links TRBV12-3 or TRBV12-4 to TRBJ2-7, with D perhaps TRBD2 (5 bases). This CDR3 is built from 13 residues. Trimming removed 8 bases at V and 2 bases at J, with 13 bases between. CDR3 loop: CASWTPGAYEQYF. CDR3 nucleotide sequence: TGTGCCAGCTGGACTCCCGGGGCCTACGAGCAGTACTTC.

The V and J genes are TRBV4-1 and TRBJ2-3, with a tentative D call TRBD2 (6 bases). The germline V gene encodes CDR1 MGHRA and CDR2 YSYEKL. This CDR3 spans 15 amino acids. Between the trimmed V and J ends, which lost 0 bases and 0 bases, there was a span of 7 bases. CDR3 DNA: TGCGCCAGCAGCCAAGAGGGGACTAGCACAGATACGCAGTATTTT. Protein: CASSQEGTSTDTQYF.

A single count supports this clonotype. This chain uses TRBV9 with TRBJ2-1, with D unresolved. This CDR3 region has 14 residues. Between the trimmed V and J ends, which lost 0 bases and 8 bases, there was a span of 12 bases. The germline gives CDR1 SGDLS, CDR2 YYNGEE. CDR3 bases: TGTGCCAGCAGCGTAGCTATCGGACGGGATGAGCAGTTCTTC. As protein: CASSVAIGRDEQFF.

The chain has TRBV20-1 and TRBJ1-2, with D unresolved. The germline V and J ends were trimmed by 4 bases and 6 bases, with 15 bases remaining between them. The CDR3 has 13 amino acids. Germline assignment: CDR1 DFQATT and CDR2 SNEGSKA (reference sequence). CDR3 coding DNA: TGCAGTGCTAAACGCCCCGGCTTGGATGGCTACACCTTC. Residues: CSAKRPGLDGYTF.

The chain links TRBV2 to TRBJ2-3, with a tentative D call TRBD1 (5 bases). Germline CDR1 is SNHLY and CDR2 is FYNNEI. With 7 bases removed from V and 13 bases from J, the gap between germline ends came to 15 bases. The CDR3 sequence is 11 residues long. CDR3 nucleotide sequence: TGTGCCAGCACAGTCGAGACAGTCAAGTATTTT. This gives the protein CASTVETVKYF.

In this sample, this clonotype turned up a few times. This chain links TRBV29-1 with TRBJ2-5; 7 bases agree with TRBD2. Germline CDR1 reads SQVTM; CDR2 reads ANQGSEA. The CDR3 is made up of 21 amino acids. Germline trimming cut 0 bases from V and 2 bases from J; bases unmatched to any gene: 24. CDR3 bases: TGCAGCGTTGAAGATATATCGCAGGGACTACCGCCACACGATAAACAAGAGACCCAGTACTTC. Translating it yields CSVEDISQGLPPHDKQETQYF. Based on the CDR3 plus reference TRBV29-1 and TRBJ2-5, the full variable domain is SAVISQKPSRDICQRGTSLTIQCQVDSQVTMMFWYRQQPGQSLTLIATANQGSEATYESGFVIDKFPISRPNLTFSTLTVSNMSPEDSSIYLCSVEDISQGLPPHDKQETQYFGPGTRLLVL.

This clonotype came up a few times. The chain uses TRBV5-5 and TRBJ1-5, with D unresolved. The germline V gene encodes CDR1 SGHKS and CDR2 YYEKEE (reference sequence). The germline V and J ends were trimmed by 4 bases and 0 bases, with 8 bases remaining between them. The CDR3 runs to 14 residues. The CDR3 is CASSLQDSNQPQHF. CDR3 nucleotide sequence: TGTGCCAGCAGCCTTCAGGATAGCAATCAGCCCCAGCATTTT.

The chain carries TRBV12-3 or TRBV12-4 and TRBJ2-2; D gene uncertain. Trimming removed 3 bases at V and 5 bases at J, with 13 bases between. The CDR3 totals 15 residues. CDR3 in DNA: TGTGCCAGCAGTTTTCTCGGGCCGCGGACCGGGGAGCTGTTTTTT. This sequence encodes CASSFLGPRTGELFF.

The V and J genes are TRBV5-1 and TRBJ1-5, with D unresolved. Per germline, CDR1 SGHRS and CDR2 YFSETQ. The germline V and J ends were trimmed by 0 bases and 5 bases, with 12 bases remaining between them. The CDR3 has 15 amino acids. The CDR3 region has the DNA TGCGCCAGCAGCTTGGAGGGTTATTCTGATCAGCCCCAGCATTTT. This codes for CASSLEGYSDQPQHF.

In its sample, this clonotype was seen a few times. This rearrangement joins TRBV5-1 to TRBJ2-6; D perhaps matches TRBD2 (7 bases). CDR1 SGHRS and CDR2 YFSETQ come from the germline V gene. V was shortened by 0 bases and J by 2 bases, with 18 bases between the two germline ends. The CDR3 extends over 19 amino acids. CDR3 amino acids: CASSLVGGGDLAGANVLTF. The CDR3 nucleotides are TGCGCCAGCAGCTTGGTTGGCGGGGGCGATCTTGCTGGGGCCAACGTCCTGACTTTC. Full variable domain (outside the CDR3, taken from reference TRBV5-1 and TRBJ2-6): KAGVTQTPRYLIKTRGQQVTLSCSPISGHRSVSWYQQTPGQGLQFLFEYFSETQRNKGNFPGRFSGRQFSNSRSEMNVSTLELGDSALYLCASSLVGGGDLAGANVLTFGAGSRLTVL.

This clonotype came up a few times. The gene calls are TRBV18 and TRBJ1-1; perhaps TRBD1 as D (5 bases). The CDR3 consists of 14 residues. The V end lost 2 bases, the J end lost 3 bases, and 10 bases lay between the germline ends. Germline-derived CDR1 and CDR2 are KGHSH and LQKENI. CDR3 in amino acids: CASSPSTAHTEAFF. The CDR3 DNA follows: TGTGCCAGCTCACCATCGACAGCCCACACTGAAGCTTTCTTT.

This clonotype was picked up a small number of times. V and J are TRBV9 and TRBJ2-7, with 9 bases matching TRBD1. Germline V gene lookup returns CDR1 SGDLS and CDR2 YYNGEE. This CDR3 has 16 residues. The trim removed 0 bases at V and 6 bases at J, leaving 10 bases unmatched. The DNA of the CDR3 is TGTGCCAGCAGCGTAGGGGTCACAGGGGGCCGGGGCGAGCAGTACTTC. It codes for CASSVGVTGGRGEQYF.